The 30 T cell receptor beta chains in this list originate from one sample, sequenced in a study of T-cell memory formation after mild COVID-19. Via MiXCR, TCRdb re-called the 5' RACE reads, giving one row per CDR3 protein. Of 470,000 or so distinct CDR3 sequences listed, around 27% are singletons. The sequenced sample consisted of PBMCs or a T cell subset sorted from them (not recorded which). Every receptor here comes from an adult woman who had mild COVID-19 (a few samples of this study predate the infection). Cell type and time point are not known.

The V gene is TRBV30, the J gene TRBJ2-7, with unresolved D. Germline-derived CDR1 and CDR2 are GTSNPN and SVGIG (reference sequence). V gave up 6 bases and J gave up 3 bases, with 9 bases separating them. The CDR3 runs to 11 residues. The CDR3 here is CACIQFYEQYF. The DNA of the CDR3 is TGTGCCTGTATTCAATTCTACGAGCAGTACTTC.

V and J are TRBV9 and TRBJ2-6; D not resolved. Germline V gene sequence: CDR1 SGDLS, CDR2 YYNGEE. This CDR3 is built from 14 residues. V gave up 1 base and J gave up 2 bases, with 4 bases separating them. The CDR3 DNA is TGTGCCAGCAGCGTAAACACTGGGGCCAACGTCCTGACTTTC. Its protein is CASSVNTGANVLTF.

V is TRBV20-1 and J is TRBJ2-7; D gene unclear. The germline V gene encodes CDR1 DFQATT and CDR2 SNEGSKA (reference sequence). CDR3 length: 13 amino acids. Trimming took off 4 bases at V and 1 base at J, with 11 bases between the two ends. The CDR3 here is CSANGQHSYEQYF. Written as DNA, the CDR3 is TGCAGTGCTAATGGGCAGCATTCCTACGAGCAGTACTTC.

For the CDR3, the DNA is TGTGCCAGCAGTATGTACCAAGAGACCCAGTACTTC. Amino acid sequence: CASSMYQETQYF. This sequence joins TRBV6-2 or TRBV6-3 and TRBJ2-5, with D unclear. The CDR3 extends over 12 amino acids. Trimming cost V 5 bases and J 0 bases, with 4 bases left between them. Germline CDR1 MNHEY, CDR2 SVGEGT.

V usage is TRBV5-4 and J usage is TRBJ2-1; maybe TRBD1 (6 bases). Germline CDR1 reads SGHNT; CDR2 reads YYREEE (reference sequence). CDR3 length equals 14 residues. The V gene lost 6 bases and the J gene lost 6 bases, with 16 bases spanning the gap. Written as DNA, the CDR3 is TGTGCCAGCACTCCACGAGGGGGTAGCAATGAGCAGTTCTTC. Its translation is CASTPRGGSNEQFF.

This chain connects TRBV12-3 or TRBV12-4 to TRBJ2-3; 7 bases align to TRBD2. This CDR3 is built from 15 residues. The trim removed 3 bases at V and 3 bases at J, leaving 6 bases unmatched. The CDR3 spells CASSLFSGWTDTQYF. DNA for the CDR3: TGTGCCAGCAGTTTGTTTAGCGGGTGGACAGATACGCAGTATTTT.

This clonotype was seen only a few times. The chain couples TRBV4-1 to TRBJ1-2, with no clear D. V lost 0 bases to trimming and J lost 0 bases, with 17 bases between them. Germline CDR1 is MGHRA and CDR2 is YSYEKL. There are 18 residues in the CDR3. CDR3 region: CASSQDNSAIWANYGYTF. In DNA, the CDR3 is TGCGCCAGCAGCCAAGATAACAGTGCGATCTGGGCTAACTATGGCTACACCTTC.

The chain is built from TRBV20-1 and TRBJ1-1, with D perhaps TRBD1 (6 bases). From germline, CDR1 is DFQATT and CDR2 SNEGSKA (reference sequence). The CDR3 covers 14 residues. Trimming shortened V by 2 bases and J by 7 bases, and 17 bases separated the two germline ends. The chain's CDR3 is CSARPLQGTGEAFF. CDR3 coding DNA: TGCAGTGCTAGACCCCTACAGGGCACCGGTGAAGCTTTCTTT.

The V and J genes are TRBV5-1 and TRBJ2-2; a possible D gene is TRBD1 (6 bases). Looked up from germline, CDR1 is SGHRS and CDR2 is YFSETQ. Trimming took 5 bases from V and 0 from J, leaving 11 bases between them. There are 15 residues in the CDR3. The CDR3 sequence is CASRKGHANTGELFF. The CDR3 coding sequence is TGCGCCAGCAGGAAGGGACACGCGAACACCGGGGAGCTGTTTTTT.

This clonotype occurred a few times. The V gene is TRBV7-9, the J gene TRBJ2-2; unclear D gene. This CDR3 is 12 amino acids long. Per the germline V gene, CDR1 is SEHNR and CDR2 is FQNEAQ (reference sequence). V lost 5 bases to trimming and J lost 6 bases, with 7 bases between them. CDR3 in amino acids: CASSHESGELFF. CDR3 bases: TGTGCCAGCAGCCACGAATCCGGGGAGCTGTTTTTT.

CDR3 nucleotide sequence: TGTGCCAGCAGCAATGGCCTTCCAAGGGACAGGGGTACAGATACGCAGTATTTT. It encodes CASSNGLPRDRGTDTQYF. This rearrangement joins TRBV21-1 to TRBJ2-3; TRBD1 was called by the table and not checked on the DNA. TRBV21-1 is classified as a pseudogene. The CDR3 is made up of 18 amino acids.

The V call is TRBV6-2 or TRBV6-3, the J call TRBJ1-5, with 7 bases matching TRBD1. This CDR3 region has 15 residues. From germline, CDR1 is MNHEY and CDR2 SVGEGT. Trimming took 1 base from V and 3 from J; bases not matched to a gene: 3. The CDR3 sequence is CASSYWDSPNQPQHF. The CDR3 DNA follows: TGTGCCAGCAGTTACTGGGACAGCCCCAATCAGCCCCAGCATTTT.

This chain links TRBV24-1 with TRBJ1-2, with D hard to call. Germline V gene lookup returns CDR1 KGHDR and CDR2 SFDVKD. The CDR3 is made up of 12 amino acids. The V end was cut by 7 bases, the J end by 8 bases, with 13 bases between. CDR3 amino acids: CATRGETSGYTF. Here the CDR3 DNA reads TGTGCCACCAGGGGAGAGACATCGGGCTACACCTTC.

The V call is TRBV12-3 or TRBV12-4, the J call TRBJ1-1; 7 bases fit TRBD1. Unmatched junction bases numbered 9, after V lost 5 bases and J lost 6 bases. The CDR3 sequence is 14 residues long. In DNA, the CDR3 is TGTGCCAGCAGTCCGACAGGGAATAGGCCTGAAGCTTTCTTT. Translation: CASSPTGNRPEAFF.

This chain links TRBV6-2 or TRBV6-3 with TRBJ2-7; 8 bases align to TRBD2. The CDR3 contains 16 residues. Germline CDR1 and CDR2: MNHEY and SVGEGT. V lost 6 bases and J lost 5; bases outside the gene matches: 15. The CDR3 loop is CASSTDFQREYHEQYF. The CDR3 DNA is TGTGCCAGCAGCACCGATTTTCAGCGGGAGTATCACGAGCAGTACTTC.

This rearrangement joins TRBV24-1 to TRBJ1-5; D gene ambiguous. V was cut by 3 bases and J by 5 bases, with 10 bases left in between. CDR3 length: 14 residues. CDR1 is KGHDR, CDR2 SFDVKD, per germline. CDR3 loop: CATSDPGPYQPQHF. CDR3 sequence (DNA): TGTGCCACCAGTGATCCTGGGCCCTATCAGCCCCAGCATTTT.

The chain is built from TRBV20-1 and TRBJ1-5; 7 positions match TRBD1. V lost 2 bases to trimming and J lost 0 bases; unmatched junction nucleotides: 10. This CDR3 is 17 amino acids long. The germline V gene encodes CDR1 DFQATT and CDR2 SNEGSKA (reference sequence). The CDR3 region is CSARRDSWGSSNQPQHF. CDR3 bases: TGCAGTGCTAGACGGGACAGTTGGGGAAGTAGCAATCAGCCCCAGCATTTT.

This clonotype has only a few counts. The chain joins TRBV11-2 to TRBJ2-2; D remains ambiguous. Per germline, CDR1 SGHAT and CDR2 FQNNGV. Trimming left V 1 base short and J 8 bases short, with 5 bases between. CDR3 length equals 12 residues. CDR3 in DNA: TGTGCCAGCAGCTTAGGACGGGGGGAGCTGTTTTTT. It encodes CASSLGRGELFF.

This clonotype appeared a single time. The rearrangement joins TRBV12-3 or TRBV12-4 to TRBJ1-5; TRBD1 matches 8 bases. Germline trimming cut 6 bases from V and 4 bases from J; bases unmatched to any gene: 8. The CDR3 runs 15 residues. CDR3 in DNA: TGTGCCAGCAGGGACCAGGGGGCTGGGAATCAGCCCCAGCATTTT. The encoded protein is CASRDQGAGNQPQHF.

The J gene is TRBJ2-7, the V gene TRBV11-3, with D possibly being TRBD2 (6 bases). The ends were cut back, 3 bases at V and 4 bases at J, with 16 bases in the middle. Germline V CDR1 and CDR2: SGHNT, YENEEA. The CDR3 consists of 15 residues. This CDR3 is CASSFGERERYEQYF. The CDR3 nucleotides read TGTGCCAGCAGCTTCGGTGAACGGGAGCGGTACGAGCAGTACTTC.

This clonotype has more than one count but fewer than ten. The V gene is TRBV29-1, the J gene TRBJ2-7; 8 nucleotides match TRBD1. The trim removed 7 bases at V and 6 bases at J, leaving 14 bases unmatched. Germline CDR1 SQVTM, CDR2 ANQGSEA. The CDR3 extends over 14 amino acids. The CDR3 DNA reads TGCAGCGCTGGACAGGGCCGTAATGTATTCGAGCAGTACTTC. This gives the protein CSAGQGRNVFEQYF.

This clonotype was recorded many times. This chain joins TRBV5-1 and TRBJ2-1; D perhaps matches TRBD1 (6 bases). The CDR3 consists of 16 residues. Looked up from germline, CDR1 is SGHRS and CDR2 is YFSETQ. With 0 bases removed from V and 0 bases from J, the gap between germline ends came to 10 bases. CDR3 sequence: CASSLEQGSSYNEQFF. The DNA for the CDR3 is TGCGCCAGCAGCTTGGAACAGGGAAGCTCCTACAATGAGCAGTTCTTC.

In this sample, this clonotype turned up a few times. The genes are TRBV3-2 and TRBJ2-7; TRBD1 is taken as the D call from the table, unchecked against the DNA. TRBV3-2 is described as a pseudogene. The CDR3 is 13 residues long. CDR3 bases: TGTGCCAGCAGCCAACCGGCGCCCTACGAGCAGTACTTC. Translation gives CASSQPAPYEQYF.

Only a few counts were recorded for this clonotype. The chain links TRBV14 to TRBJ2-1; 8 bases map to TRBD2. The V and J ends lost 4 bases and 6 bases, in that order; junction bases with no gene match: 8. There are 15 residues in the CDR3. In germline, CDR1 is SGHDN, CDR2 FVKESK. Here the CDR3 DNA reads TGTGCCAGCAGCCCCCGGACTAGCCTGGGCAATGAGCAGTTCTTC. Translating it yields CASSPRTSLGNEQFF.

V is TRBV7-3 and J is TRBJ1-2; TRBD1 might be the D (6 bases). Per the germline V gene, CDR1 is SGHTA and CDR2 is FQGTGA. The CDR3 contains 13 residues. V was shortened by 1 base and J by 6 bases, with 9 bases between the two germline ends. CDR3 sequence: CASSLNRVHGYTF. For the CDR3, the DNA is TGTGCCAGCAGCTTAAACAGGGTTCATGGCTACACCTTC.

This clonotype was detected only once. This chain connects TRBV25-1 to TRBJ2-5, with D perhaps given as TRBD1 or TRBD2 (6 bases each). The CDR3 totals 16 residues. The V and J ends lost 5 bases and 2 bases respectively, with 18 bases between them. CDR1 MGHDK and CDR2 SYGVNS come from the germline V gene. CDR3 residues: CASSPWRDTDQETQYF. The CDR3 region has the DNA TGTGCCAGCAGTCCCTGGCGGGACACTGATCAAGAGACCCAGTACTTC.

This clonotype has a handful of counts. V gene TRBV10-2 combines with J gene TRBJ1-2; TRBD1 might be the D (5 bases). V lost 2 bases to trimming and J lost 3 bases, with 10 bases between them. There are 14 residues in the CDR3. CDR1 and CDR2 from the germline V gene are WSHSY and SAAADI. CDR3 residues: CASSEQGSDYGYTF. The CDR3 region has the DNA TGCGCCAGCAGTGAGCAGGGTTCGGACTATGGCTACACCTTC.

V and J are TRBV12-3 or TRBV12-4 and TRBJ2-3; 8 bases match TRBD2. This CDR3 has 12 amino acids. After removal of 6 bases from V and 9 bases from J, the junction contained 5 bases not matched to a gene. The CDR3 protein is CASSLAGRTQYF. The CDR3 region has the DNA TGTGCCAGCAGCCTAGCGGGCCGCACGCAGTATTTT.

The genes are TRBV4-3 and TRBJ2-2; 10 bases agree with TRBD2. After removal of 0 bases from V and 6 bases from J, the junction contained 13 bases not matched to a gene. The germline CDR1 and CDR2 sequences are LGHNA and YSLEER. This CDR3 is 19 amino acids long. The CDR3 loop is CASSQDPAGSGRAPGELFF. The DNA for the CDR3 is TGCGCCAGCAGCCAAGATCCCGCGGGGAGCGGGAGGGCCCCCGGGGAGCTGTTTTTT.

This clonotype turned up a few times. The rearrangement links TRBV12-3 or TRBV12-4 to TRBJ1-6; D is uncertain. The CDR3 totals 13 residues. V was trimmed by 5 bases and J by 5 bases, leaving 7 bases between them. CDR3 sequence: CASSTRHNSPLHF. DNA of the CDR3: TGTGCCAGCAGTACTCGACATAATTCACCCCTCCACTTT.